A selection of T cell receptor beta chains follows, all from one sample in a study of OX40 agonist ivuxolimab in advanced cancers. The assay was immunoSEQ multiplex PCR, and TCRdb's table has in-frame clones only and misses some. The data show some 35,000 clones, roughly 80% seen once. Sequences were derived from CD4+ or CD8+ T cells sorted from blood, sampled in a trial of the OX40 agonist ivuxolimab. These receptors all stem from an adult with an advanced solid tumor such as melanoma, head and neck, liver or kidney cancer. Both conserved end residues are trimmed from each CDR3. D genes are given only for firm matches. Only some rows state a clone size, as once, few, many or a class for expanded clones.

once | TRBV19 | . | ASSPSQGIPFYGYT
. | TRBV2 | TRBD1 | ASSVPRQGVTGELF
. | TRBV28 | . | ASSFLVGTNEKLF
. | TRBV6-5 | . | ASSGSRLWGYT
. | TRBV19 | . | ASSRLEGETQY
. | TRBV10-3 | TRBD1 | ATAQGVEETQY
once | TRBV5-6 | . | ASSALGSEAF
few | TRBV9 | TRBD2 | ASSVVPGLAGGPTDTQY
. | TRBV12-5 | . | ASGSPEQY
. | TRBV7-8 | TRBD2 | ASSLVPAGLPDTQY
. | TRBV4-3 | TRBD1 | ASSQRQGDGYT
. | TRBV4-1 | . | ASSQEGEGSEAF
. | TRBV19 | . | ASIPRETRPDTQY
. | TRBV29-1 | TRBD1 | SVEGPDRGDAGYT